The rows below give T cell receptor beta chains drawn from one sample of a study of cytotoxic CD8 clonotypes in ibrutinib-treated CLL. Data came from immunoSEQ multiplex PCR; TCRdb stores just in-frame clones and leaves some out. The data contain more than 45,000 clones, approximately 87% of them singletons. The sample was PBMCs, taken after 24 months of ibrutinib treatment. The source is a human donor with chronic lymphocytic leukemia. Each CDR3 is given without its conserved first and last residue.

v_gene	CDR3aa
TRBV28	ASSISGQGATDTQY
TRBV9	ASSVATEIGNTIY
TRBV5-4	ASSSRGGASGTQETQY
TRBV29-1	SVEGGDRDYGYT
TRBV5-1	ATRMEQETQY
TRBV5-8	ASSLLGQGHEQY
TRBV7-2	ASSLEGTGNTIY
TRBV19	ASSTGGTEKETQY
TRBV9	ASSVAPVTDTQY
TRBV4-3	ASSQGLDSYNEQF
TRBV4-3	ASSQDLVAGGHNYEQY
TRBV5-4	ASSLAEPMGYT
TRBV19	ASSGRQGNTEAF
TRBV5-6	ASSLGQVYEQY
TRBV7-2	ASSLGPLAGGPETQY
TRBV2	ASSVQGRYGYT
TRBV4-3	ASSQETLASSPLAKNIQY
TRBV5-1	ASSWGRVRDTQY
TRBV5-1	ASSLELAPRKGDRQF
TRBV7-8	ASSLGTGGATQY
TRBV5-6	ASSVQGRGTGELF
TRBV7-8	ASSVQGARNQPQH
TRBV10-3	AIRLPSGNTIY
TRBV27	ASSLRLGAEETQY
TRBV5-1	ASSLGTGAVNTEAF
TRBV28	ASTPLGVSYEQY
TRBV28	ASSPGGTGSFSEKLF